The 3 T cell receptor beta chains below were found in one sample sequenced in a study of immune cell composition in non-small cell lung cancer. Measured with immunoSEQ multiplex PCR; TCRdb has only the in-frame clones, and not every one. The sample has around 6,000 clones, roughly 78% seen once. What was sequenced was lung tumor tissue. The receptor set was obtained from a human donor with non-small cell lung cancer.

The chain has TRBV7-2 and TRBJ2-3; D remains ambiguous. Trimming cost V 2 bases and J 1 base, with 10 bases left between them. CDR3 length: 15 amino acids. The germline V gene encodes CDR1 SGHTA and CDR2 FQGNSA. The CDR3 nucleotides are TGTGCCAGCAGCTTATCACTCGTCGGCACAGATACGCAGTATTTT. As protein: CASSLSLVGTDTQYF.

The genes are TRBV6-1 and TRBJ1-5; the D gene is possibly TRBD1 (6 bases). The CDR3 has 13 residues. V was cut by 9 bases and J by 6 bases, with 15 bases left in between. Germline V lookup: CDR1 MNHNS, CDR2 SASEGT. CDR3 nucleotide sequence: TGTGCCAGTTATAGGGGGGGCGGTCAGCCCCAGCATTTT. It is translated as CASYRGGGQPQHF.

The rearrangement uses TRBV13 and TRBJ2-1; no reliable D call. The germline CDR1 and CDR2 sequences are PRHDT and FYEKMQ (reference sequence). The CDR3 spans 15 residues. V lost 2 bases to trimming and J lost 6 bases, with 14 bases between them. The CDR3: CASSLMSLSANEQFF. The CDR3 coding sequence is TGTGCCAGCAGCTTAATGAGTTTGTCTGCCAATGAGCAGTTCTTC.